The following is a TCR beta chain sequence with its context. Its cognate antigen is unknown. The entire patient cohort was treatment-naive prior to thyroid surgery. The sample originates from a study of metastatic and nonmetastatic thyroid tumors. Study overall: Where malignant and benign thyroid patients were concerned, repertoires were compared across blood and tumor or nodule tissue. Findings of the study overall: Malignant thyroid tumors reportedly had TCR beta diversity that was significantly higher than in benign nodules, in blood and tumor.

The authors' processing: The study's classifier, a distant-metastasis tool for papillary thyroid cancer, was built using CDR3 differences across clinicopathological groups. With MiXCR, TCRdb called clones anew from the PCR reads. These V and J calls are TCRdb output, not the study's own analysis. The data contain 45,000 or so clones, about 4.2% of them seen just once; the ten biggest clones take up 8.5% to 10%. Deletions cut 3 bases from V and 7 bases from J, with 18 bases between. The CDR3 is 16 residues long. The specimen sequenced was blood. The V and J genes are TRBV12-3 or TRBV12-4 and TRBJ2-2; weak D call: TRBD1 (6 bases). The sequence came from a female donor with papillary thyroid cancer or a benign thyroid nodule (not recorded which). Some clones in this sample may be carry-over from other donors' samples. The CDR3, as DNA: TGTGCCAGCAGTTTGGACAGCGTTGAATCTAACGGGGAGCTGTTTTTT. Residues: CASSLDSVESNGELFF.